Following are 27 T cell receptor beta chains from one sample sequenced in a study of T cell repertoires in cytomegalovirus infection. TCRdb reanalysed the reads using MiXCR and keeps one entry per CDR3 protein. The repertoire holds more than 350,000 distinct CDR3 sequences, with 30% to 40% as singletons. Sequencing input: PBMCs. These receptors were taken from a human donor in good health (CMV status not recorded). Some clones in this sample may be carry-over from other donors' samples.

The chain uses TRBV4-1 and TRBJ2-2; 7 nucleotides align to TRBD2. This CDR3 comprises 14 residues. With V trimmed by 3 bases and J by 6 bases, 4 bases remained unmatched. Germline V lookup: CDR1 MGHRA, CDR2 YSYEKL. This chain's CDR3 is CASSQELAPGELFF. CDR3 sequence (DNA): TGCGCCAGCAGCCAGGAACTAGCGCCCGGGGAGCTGTTTTTT.

The V call is TRBV19, the J call TRBJ1-5, with 8 positions matching TRBD1. The germline V gene encodes CDR1 LNHDA and CDR2 SQIVND (reference sequence). J lost 6 bases, V lost 4 bases, and 8 bases had no gene match. The CDR3 has 15 amino acids. CDR3 region: CASSKGRGQFQPQHF. Here the CDR3 DNA reads TGTGCCAGTAGTAAGGGCAGGGGGCAGTTTCAGCCCCAGCATTTT.

The chain employs TRBV20-1 and TRBJ2-1; TRBD2 aligns across 11 bases. The V and J ends lost 0 bases and 11 bases, in that order; junction bases with no gene match: 9. CDR1 is DFQATT and CDR2 is SNEGSKA in the germline V gene (reference sequence). CDR3 size: 15 residues. The CDR3 sequence: CSARESGTSGLQQFF. CDR3 bases: TGCAGTGCTAGAGAGTCGGGGACTAGCGGTCTTCAGCAGTTCTTC.

This clonotype showed up just a few times. For the CDR3, the DNA is TGTGCCAGCAGCCGGACTACCCCGTACGAAGATACGCAGTATTTT. This gives the protein CASSRTTPYEDTQYF. The chain uses TRBV12-3 or TRBV12-4 and TRBJ2-3; TRBD2 is a possible D gene (6 bases). The CDR3 is 15 residues long. Trimming removed 6 bases from V and 5 bases from J, with 18 bases in between.

This clonotype showed up many times. This rearrangement joins TRBV7-8 to TRBJ1-5; perhaps TRBD1 as D (5 bases). The V end was cut by 4 bases, the J end by 0 bases, with 13 bases between. From germline, CDR1 is SGHVS and CDR2 FQNEAQ. This CDR3 comprises 16 residues. The CDR3 region is CASSSGTTNSNQPQHF. For the CDR3, the DNA is TGTGCCAGCAGCTCCGGGACTACGAATAGCAATCAGCCCCAGCATTTT.

The J gene is TRBJ1-5, the V gene TRBV28, with no clear D. V lost 5 bases, J lost 7 bases, and 12 bases lay in between. Germline CDR1 MDHEN, CDR2 SYDVKM. This CDR3 region has 13 residues. CDR3 bases: TGTGCCAGCAGTCCCTCTCTTGGACAGCCCCAGCATTTT. It yields the protein CASSPSLGQPQHF.

V is TRBV6-2 or TRBV6-3 and J is TRBJ2-2; TRBD1 is a possible D gene (7 bases). Germline-derived CDR1 and CDR2 are MNHEY and SVGEGT. Trimming cost V 6 bases and J 2 bases, with 13 bases left between them. This CDR3 has 15 residues. The CDR3: CASSRGRLNTGELFF. Written as DNA, the CDR3 is TGTGCCAGCAGCAGGGGGAGGTTAAACACCGGGGAGCTGTTTTTT.

This clonotype was detected ten times or more. The chain uses TRBV27 and TRBJ2-3; 8 nucleotides agree with TRBD1. CDR1 is MNHEY and CDR2 is SMNVEV in the germline V gene (reference sequence). This CDR3 has 14 amino acids. V was pared by 3 bases and J by 6 bases, with 5 bases of the junction left unmatched. CDR3 protein: CASSLATGGDTQYF. The CDR3 DNA reads as TGTGCCAGCAGTTTGGCCACAGGGGGTGATACGCAGTATTTT.

The chain has TRBV19 and TRBJ1-2; 7 positions agree with TRBD1. After removal of 5 bases from V and 2 bases from J, the junction contained 8 bases not matched to a gene. Germline assignment: CDR1 LNHDA and CDR2 SQIVND (reference sequence). This CDR3 is built from 15 residues. The CDR3 is CASSRTGVTNYGYTF. As DNA, the CDR3 is TGTGCCAGTAGTCGCACAGGGGTAACGAACTATGGCTACACCTTC.

On this clonotype itself: This likely comes from a read error, as the CDR3 has no conserved phenylalanine or tryptophan at its end. The rearrangement links TRBV4-1 to TRBJ2-7; a possible D gene is TRBD2 (6 bases). From germline, CDR1 is MGHRA and CDR2 YSYEKL. There are 13 residues in the CDR3. This CDR3 reads CASSQGAGYEQYL. Here the CDR3 DNA reads TGTGCCAGCAGCCAAGGTGCGGGGTACGAGCAGTACTTA.

This clonotype has more than one count but fewer than ten. This chain links TRBV6-2 or TRBV6-3 with TRBJ2-7, with TRBD2 matching 8 bases. CDR1 is MNHEY, CDR2 SVGEGT, per germline. V was pared by 7 bases and J by 1 base, with 9 bases of the junction left unmatched. The CDR3 loop spans 15 amino acids. This CDR3 reads CASIGAAGASYEQYF. CDR3 sequence (DNA): TGTGCCAGCATCGGGGCAGCGGGGGCGTCCTACGAGCAGTACTTC.

This clonotype was detected many times. The V gene is TRBV7-8, the J gene TRBJ1-1; no reliable D call. Germline values: CDR1 SGHVS, CDR2 FQNEAQ. Trimming shortened V by 3 bases and J by 1 base, and 9 bases separated the two germline ends. The CDR3 covers 14 residues. The CDR3, as DNA: TGTGCCAGCAGCTTCGGGCGCCCGAACACTGAAGCTTTCTTT. Its translation is CASSFGRPNTEAFF.

The chain uses TRBV5-6 and TRBJ1-1, with no clear D. Germline V gene data show CDR1 as SGHDT and CDR2 as YYEEEE. CDR3 size: 15 residues. V was clipped by 6 bases and J by 1 base, with 16 bases between them. CDR3 coding DNA: TGTGCCAGCAACCCCCCAGATACCCAGAACACTGAAGCTTTCTTT. Residues: CASNPPDTQNTEAFF.

This clonotype has just a few counts. J is TRBJ2-6 and V is TRBV2, with 9 nucleotides matching TRBD1. Germline CDR1 reads SNHLY; CDR2 reads FYNNEI. The CDR3 covers 16 residues. V dropped 8 bases and J dropped 0; count of bases not matched to a gene: 5. The CDR3, as DNA: TGTGCCAGCGAGAGGACAGGGGCCTCTGGGGCCAACGTCCTGACTTTC. It encodes CASERTGASGANVLTF.

This clonotype showed up just a few times. The V gene is TRBV19, the J gene TRBJ1-2; D remains ambiguous. CDR1 and CDR2 from the germline V gene are LNHDA and SQIVND (reference sequence). This CDR3 spans 13 amino acids. V gave up 7 bases and J gave up 2 bases, with 11 bases separating them. The CDR3 is CASTNSQNYGYTF. The CDR3 DNA reads as TGTGCCAGTACTAACTCTCAGAACTATGGCTACACCTTC.

This clonotype turned up a few times. The chain links TRBV12-3 or TRBV12-4 to TRBJ2-7; D is perhaps TRBD2 (6 bases). The CDR3 sequence is 14 residues long. Between the trimmed V and J ends, which lost 2 bases and 7 bases, there was a span of 15 bases. The CDR3 loop is CASSLPRDRGEQYF. As DNA, the CDR3 is TGTGCCAGCAGTTTACCCCGGGACCGGGGGGAGCAGTACTTC.

A remark on this clonotype: An end of the junction does not agree with germline; a read error may underlie this. This chain links TRBV7-8 with TRBJ2-6, with 7 bases fitting TRBD1. This CDR3 spans 18 amino acids. Germline V gene data show CDR1 as SGHVS and CDR2 as FQNEAQ. The CDR3, as DNA: TGTGCCAGCAGCAGCTCGACAGGGAGACCCTCTGGGGCCAACGACCTGACTTTC. This sequence encodes CASSSSTGRPSGANDLTF.

Many counts were recorded for this clonotype. Here the CDR3 DNA reads TGTGCCAGCAGCTCACAGGGACTAGCGGGCACAGATACGCAGTATTTT. Amino acid sequence: CASSSQGLAGTDTQYF. The chain carries TRBV7-2 and TRBJ2-3, with 11 bases that match TRBD2. This CDR3 has 16 residues. V gave up 4 bases and J gave up 1 base; unmatched junction bases: 4. The V gene's germline CDR1 is SGHTA and CDR2 FQGNSA.

This clonotype was counted a few times. The gene calls are TRBV12-3 or TRBV12-4 and TRBJ1-5; D may be TRBD1 (6 bases). V lost 5 bases, J lost 2 bases, and 13 bases lay in between. This CDR3 region has 15 residues. The CDR3 region is CASSPAGAGNQPQHF. Written as DNA, the CDR3 is TGTGCCAGCAGTCCGGCAGGGGCCGGCAATCAGCCCCAGCATTTT.

This clonotype was counted once. V gene TRBV19 combines with J gene TRBJ2-3; 7 bases align to TRBD1. CDR1 is LNHDA, CDR2 SQIVND, per germline (reference sequence). Trimming took 5 bases from V and 5 from J; bases not matched to a gene: 16. The CDR3 spans 17 residues. The CDR3 DNA reads TGTGCCAGTAGTGTACGAAGGACAGGATACCAGCGAGATACGCAGTATTTT. This gives the protein CASSVRRTGYQRDTQYF.

The genes are TRBV12-3 or TRBV12-4 and TRBJ2-1; D not certain. The V end lost 7 bases, the J end lost 8 bases, and 12 bases lay between the germline ends. The CDR3 covers 12 residues. CDR3 sequence (DNA): TGTGCCAGCACCCTCACCCGAGATGAGCAGTTCTTC. Amino acids: CASTLTRDEQFF.

This clonotype was seen a few times. This chain links TRBV19 with TRBJ2-5; no reliable D call. V shed 8 bases and J shed 3 bases, with 7 bases lying between them. Germline CDR1 LNHDA, CDR2 SQIVND (reference sequence). CDR3 size: 11 residues. The CDR3 DNA follows: TGTGCCAGTGCGGCTAAAGAGACCCAGTACTTC. It translates to CASAAKETQYF.

This clonotype was detected a few times. The V gene is TRBV10-3, the J gene TRBJ2-1; TRBD2 agrees at 8 bases. CDR1 ENHRY and CDR2 SYGVKD come from the germline V gene. There are 12 residues in the CDR3. The V segment lost 6 bases and the J segment 9 bases; nucleotides outside the gene matches: 4. The CDR3 protein is CAIRGLDREQFF. DNA for the CDR3: TGTGCCATCAGGGGACTAGACCGTGAGCAGTTCTTC.

The chain combines TRBV7-9 with TRBJ2-7, with D possibly TRBD2 on 6 matching bases. The CDR3 length is 17 residues. The ends were cut back, 0 bases at V and 0 bases at J, with 15 bases in the middle. CDR1 SEHNR and CDR2 FQNEAQ come from the germline V gene (reference sequence). In nucleotides, the CDR3 is TGTGCCAGCAGCTTAGCTGCGGGACGGATCAGCTCCTACGAGCAGTACTTC. Translated, it gives CASSLAAGRISSYEQYF.

The sample holds a few counts of this clonotype. This chain connects TRBV29-1 to TRBJ2-7, with TRBD2 matching over 8 bases. Unmatched junction bases numbered 8, after V lost 3 bases and J lost 4 bases. This CDR3 has 14 residues. Germline-derived CDR1 and CDR2 are SQVTM and ANQGSEA. CDR3 nucleotide sequence: TGCAGCGTTGATGTCGCGGGGGGAAGATACGAGCAGTACTTC. Protein sequence: CSVDVAGGRYEQYF.

Notes on this clonotype: An end of the junction does not agree with germline; a read error may underlie this. The chain recombines TRBV7-2 with TRBJ2-7; a possible D gene is TRBD1 (6 bases). CDR3 length: 15 amino acids. Germline loops: CDR1 SGHTA, CDR2 FQGNSA. Written as DNA, the CDR3 is TGTGCCAGCAGCTTAAGGGCCAAGGGGGTCTACGCGCAGTACTTC. It specifies CASSLRAKGVYAQYF.

The chain combines TRBV11-2 with TRBJ2-7, with TRBD1 matching over 10 bases. The J segment lost 3 bases and the V segment lost 2 bases, leaving 4 bases of the junction unmatched. There are 15 residues in the CDR3. In germline, CDR1 is SGHAT, CDR2 FQNNGV. CDR3 nucleotide sequence: TGTGCCAGCAGCTTAAGGGACAGGGGCGACTACGAGCAGTACTTC. Translating it yields CASSLRDRGDYEQYF.